This T cell receptor (beta chain) came from a study of T cell responses to AZD1222 COVID-19 vaccine. Overall study findings and caveats: Unmutated variant regions reportedly attract nearly half of all spike-specific TCRs.

Losses at the gene ends were 3 bases for V and 4 bases for J; bases not matched to a gene: 5. The length of the CDR3 is 15 residues. Germline CDR1 reads LGHNA; CDR2 reads YNFKEQ. Method: immunoSEQ multiplex PCR; TCRdb's copy keeps in-frame clones and lacks some. The top ten hold roughly 6.2% of the sample, which has about 150,000 clones, roughly 87% seen once. Of note for this clone: Its specificity is unknown.

V is TRBV4-2 and J is TRBJ1-3; TRBD1 agrees at 8 bases. This receptor was obtained from an adult who received the AZD1222 COVID-19 vaccine. This specimen consisted of peripheral blood, obtained 28 days after the second AZD1222 dose. The CDR3 DNA sequence: TGTGCCAGCAGCCAGCAGGGGGCAGGAGGAAACACCATATATTTT. This sequence encodes CASSQQGAGGNTIYF.